The TCR beta chain described here comes from a study of PD-1 and CTLA-4 blockade in melanoma. TCRdb keeps only in-frame clones here, not all; method: immunoSEQ multiplex PCR. The table lists about 31,000 clones, about nine tenths of them singletons. The CDR3 runs 14 residues. Germline V gene sequence: CDR1 LGHDT, CDR2 YNNKEL (reference sequence). V lost 1 base to trimming and J lost 1 base, with 4 bases between them. This clone was counted once. This specimen was CD8+ T cells from peripheral blood, taken from a patient given anti-PD-1 treatment. This rearrangement joins TRBV3-1 (or the pseudogene TRBV3-2) to TRBJ2-2; D ambiguous. This receptor was taken from a human donor with melanoma. The CDR3 spells CASSQGRNTGELFF. For the CDR3, the DNA is TGTGCCAGCAGCCAAGGAAGGAACACCGGGGAGCTGTTTTTT.